The 21 T cell receptor beta chains reported below all come from one sample, sequenced in a study of long-term antiretroviral therapy in people with HIV. Sequencing used immunoSEQ v3.0 at survey level. TCRdb keeps only in-frame clones here, not all; method: immunoSEQ multiplex PCR. The sample includes around 38,000 clones, about 94% of them seen just once. Sequenced here: unsorted PBMCs, sampled approximately 9.5 years after starting antiretroviral therapy. All receptors derive from a man between 25 and 39 years old with HIV.

The V call is TRBV28, the J call TRBJ1-5; D is ambiguous. Trimming shortened V by 7 bases and J by 1 base, and 11 bases separated the two germline ends. The CDR3 covers 14 residues. Looked up from germline, CDR1 is MDHEN and CDR2 is SYDVKM. The CDR3 loop reads CASTQRVSNQPQHF. As DNA, the CDR3 is TGTGCCAGCACCCAACGGGTAAGCAATCAGCCCCAGCATTTT. The full variable domain, with the rest looked up from reference TRBV28 and TRBJ1-5, is DVKVTQSSRYLVKRTGEKVFLECVQDMDHENMFWYRQDPGLGLRLIYFSYDVKMKEKGDIPEGYSVSREKKERFSLILESASTNQTSMYLCASTQRVSNQPQHFGDGTRLSIL.

V usage is TRBV2 and J usage is TRBJ1-5; 12 bases align to TRBD1. Germline CDR1 SNHLY, CDR2 FYNNEI. The CDR3 consists of 15 residues. Trimming at V came to 6 bases and at J to 5 bases, leaving 5 bases not matched to a gene. In DNA form, the CDR3 reads TGTGCCAGCAGCGCCGGGACAGGGGGCTATCAGCCCCAGCATTTT. Protein product: CASSAGTGGYQPQHF. The full variable domain, in which reference TRBV2 and TRBJ1-5 provide the parts outside the CDR3, is EPEVTQTPSHQVTQMGQEVILRCVPISNHLYFYWYRQILGQKVEFLVSFYNNEISEKSEIFDDQFSVERPDGSNFTLKIRSTKLEDSAMYFCASSAGTGGYQPQHFGDGTRLSIL.

The chain uses TRBV7-6 and TRBJ2-1, with TRBD2 matching over 10 bases. The CDR3 is made up of 17 amino acids. Germline V gene data show CDR1 as SGHVS and CDR2 as FNYEAQ. V lost 4 bases, J lost 3 bases, and 9 bases stayed unmatched. In DNA, the CDR3 is TGTGCCAGCAGCTCCGAGAGCGGGGGGGAGATCTACAATGAGCAGTTCTTC. Translating gives CASSSESGGEIYNEQFF.

J is TRBJ2-2 and V is TRBV5-1; 12 bases map to TRBD2. The CDR3 is 16 amino acids. V shed 4 bases, J shed 2 bases, and the junction held 3 bases outside the gene matches. The germline gives CDR1 SGHRS, CDR2 YFSETQ. The CDR3 DNA is TGCGCCAGCAGCAGGACTAGCGGGGTTAACACCGGGGAGCTGTTTTTT. This sequence encodes CASSRTSGVNTGELFF.

The genes are TRBV5-1 and TRBJ1-1, with D hard to call. From germline, CDR1 is SGHRS and CDR2 YFSETQ. The CDR3 runs 13 residues. The ends were cut back, 5 bases at V and 4 bases at J, with 12 bases in the middle. The CDR3 bases are TGCGCCAGCAGGTATCGGCAGTCCACTGAAGCTTTCTTT. This gives the protein CASRYRQSTEAFF.

V gene TRBV5-1 combines with J gene TRBJ2-7; 11 nucleotides match TRBD1. After removal of 0 bases from V and 2 bases from J, the junction contained 7 bases not matched to a gene. Per the germline V gene, CDR1 is SGHRS and CDR2 is YFSETQ. The CDR3 sequence is 17 residues long. The CDR3 loop reads CASSLAFGQGATYEQYF. DNA of the CDR3: TGCGCCAGCAGCTTGGCCTTCGGACAGGGGGCGACCTACGAGCAGTACTTC. Complete variable domain (other parts from reference TRBV5-1 and TRBJ2-7): KAGVTQTPRYLIKTRGQQVTLSCSPISGHRSVSWYQQTPGQGLQFLFEYFSETQRNKGNFPGRFSGRQFSNSRSEMNVSTLELGDSALYLCASSLAFGQGATYEQYFGPGTRLTVT.

The rearrangement uses TRBV5-1 and TRBJ2-2; a possible D gene is TRBD2 (7 bases). The CDR3 spans 16 residues. Per the germline V gene, CDR1 is SGHRS and CDR2 is YFSETQ. The ends were cut back, 4 bases at V and 3 bases at J, with 16 bases in the middle. CDR3 nucleotide sequence: TGCGCCAGCAGCCAGTACCCGGGGGGCGACACCGGGGAGCTGTTTTTT. It codes for CASSQYPGGDTGELFF.

The chain employs TRBV28 and TRBJ1-4; no firm D call. The CDR3 covers 13 residues. Germline V gives CDR1 MDHEN, CDR2 SYDVKM. With 3 bases removed from V and 11 bases from J, the gap between germline ends came to 13 bases. The CDR3 here is CASSFRLVMKLFF. The CDR3 DNA follows: TGTGCCAGCAGTTTCCGGTTGGTCATGAAACTGTTTTTT.

This chain connects TRBV30 to TRBJ2-5, with 11 bases matching TRBD1. The CDR3 length is 15 residues. Germline trimming cut 3 bases from V and 5 bases from J; bases unmatched to any gene: 8. Germline CDR1 is GTSNPN and CDR2 is SVGIG (reference sequence). The CDR3 spells CAWREGQGEAETQYF. CDR3 bases: TGTGCCTGGAGGGAGGGACAGGGGGAAGCTGAGACCCAGTACTTC.

In its sample, this clone was seen once. The rearrangement uses TRBV18 and TRBJ2-2; TRBD1 matches at 8 bases. The CDR3 has 16 residues. CDR1 KGHSH and CDR2 LQKENI come from the germline V gene. V trimming: 3 bases; J trimming: 7 bases; junction bases outside the gene matches: 10. CDR3 in amino acids: CASSPSTQGADGELFF. The CDR3 nucleotides read TGTGCCAGCTCACCTTCAACCCAGGGGGCGGACGGGGAGCTGTTTTTT.

This clone was counted between two and nine times. The gene calls are TRBV2 and TRBJ2-7; 7 positions agree with TRBD1. Per germline, CDR1 SNHLY and CDR2 FYNNEI. Trimming at V came to 1 base and at J to 6 bases, leaving 0 bases not matched to a gene. There are 12 residues in the CDR3. This CDR3 is CASSEGTGEQYV. CDR3 DNA: TGTGCCAGCAGTGAAGGGACAGGCGAGCAGTACGTC.

The chain couples TRBV11-2 to TRBJ2-5; maybe TRBD2 (5 bases). The CDR3 is 15 amino acids. The ends were cut back, 3 bases at V and 5 bases at J, with 16 bases in the middle. The germline V gene has CDR1 SGHAT and CDR2 FQNNGV. The CDR3 coding sequence is TGTGCCAGCAGCTTTATTTCGGAGCGGTGGGAGACCCAGTACTTC. Translating it yields CASSFISERWETQYF.

With respect to this clone: The sample carries other DNA sequences with the same CDR3. The chain employs TRBV18 and TRBJ1-5; D is perhaps TRBD1 (5 bases). CDR3 size: 14 residues. CDR1 and CDR2 (germline): KGHSH, LQKENI. The V gene lost 3 bases and the J gene lost 7 bases, with 13 bases spanning the gap. DNA for the CDR3: TGTGCCAGCTCACCTGGGGGAGGGGACCAGCCCCAGCATTTT. The encoded protein is CASSPGGGDQPQHF. The entire variable domain, with the rest obtained from reference TRBV18 and TRBJ1-5, is as follows: NAGVMQNPRHLVRRRGQEARLRCSPMKGHSHVYWYRQLPEEGLKFMVYLQKENIIDESGMPKERFSAEFPKEGPSILRIQQVVRGDSAAYFCASSPGGGDQPQHFGDGTRLSIL.

Only a few counts were recorded for this clone. The chain links TRBV19 to TRBJ1-5; perhaps TRBD1 as D (6 bases). CDR3 length: 15 residues. Looked up from germline, CDR1 is LNHDA and CDR2 is SQIVND (reference sequence). Trimming shortened V by 6 bases and J by 0 bases, and 12 bases separated the two germline ends. The CDR3 is CASSQGQHSNQPQHF. Written as DNA, the CDR3 is TGTGCCAGTAGCCAAGGACAGCATAGCAATCAGCCCCAGCATTTT.

V and J are TRBV6-1 and TRBJ1-6; D is unclear. The V gene's germline CDR1 is MNHNS and CDR2 SASEGT. CDR3 length equals 15 residues. V lost 6 bases and J lost 6, with 15 bases in between. The DNA of the CDR3 is TGTGCCAGCAGAGGAAGGCAGCCGGCTAATTCACCCCTCCACTTT. Encoded protein: CASRGRQPANSPLHF.

The V call is TRBV6-5, the J call TRBJ1-1; D uncertain. V was trimmed by 3 bases and J by 2 bases, leaving 10 bases between them. The CDR3 is 14 amino acids. Looked up from germline, CDR1 is MNHEY and CDR2 is SVGAGI. This CDR3 is CASSYHHRNTEAFF. The CDR3 DNA reads as TGTGCCAGCAGTTATCACCACCGAAACACTGAAGCTTTCTTT.

This chain connects TRBV4-1 to TRBJ2-5; 7 nucleotides line up with TRBD1. The trim removed 1 base at V and 5 bases at J, leaving 7 bases unmatched. Germline CDR1 is MGHRA and CDR2 is YSYEKL. This CDR3 is built from 15 residues. This CDR3 reads CASSQAKGGRETQYF. Here the CDR3 DNA reads TGCGCCAGCAGCCAAGCAAAAGGGGGCAGGGAGACCCAGTACTTC.

The CDR3 DNA follows: TGCGCCAGCAGTGGACAGGGCACCGCCGTTGGTAATGAAAAACTGTTTTTT. Translated: CASSGQGTAVGNEKLFF. The V gene is TRBV5-1, the J gene TRBJ1-4; 8 bases map to TRBD1. Germline CDR1 reads SGHRS; CDR2 reads YFSETQ. After removal of 5 bases from V and 4 bases from J, the junction contained 13 bases not matched to a gene. The length of the CDR3 is 17 residues.

Here the CDR3 DNA reads TGTGCCAGCAGTTCGGGACAGGGGATAGAGACCCAGTACTTC. Residues: CASSSGQGIETQYF. This chain links TRBV28 with TRBJ2-5; 10 bases match TRBD1. Germline lookup yields CDR1 MDHEN and CDR2 SYDVKM. Trimming at V came to 4 bases and at J to 4 bases, leaving 3 bases not matched to a gene. There are 14 residues in the CDR3.

V gene TRBV19 combines with J gene TRBJ2-1, with D possibly TRBD1 on 6 matching bases. V was clipped by 6 bases and J by 4 bases, with 16 bases between them. The CDR3 length is 15 residues. Germline-derived CDR1 and CDR2 are LNHDA and SQIVND (reference sequence). In DNA, the CDR3 is TGTGCCAGTAGAAGGACAGTTGAGGCGTACAATGAGCAGTTCTTC. This translates into CASRRTVEAYNEQFF. Looking up the rest from reference TRBV19 and TRBJ2-1 gives the full variable domain: DGGITQSPKYLFRKEGQNVTLSCEQNLNHDAMYWYRQDPGQGLRLIYYSQIVNDFQKGDIAEGYSVSREKKESFPLTVTSAQKNPTAFYLCASRRTVEAYNEQFFGPGTRLTVL.

The genes are TRBV5-1 and TRBJ2-5; 15 bases map to TRBD2. V was pared by 4 bases and J by 0 bases, with 4 bases of the junction left unmatched. The CDR3 covers 17 residues. Germline V gene sequence: CDR1 SGHRS, CDR2 YFSETQ. The CDR3 nucleotides read TGCGCCAGCAGCGCGGGACTAGCGGGGGGTAACCAAGAGACCCAGTACTTC. Translated, it gives CASSAGLAGGNQETQYF. Filled out from reference TRBV5-1 and TRBJ2-5, the complete variable domain reads KAGVTQTPRYLIKTRGQQVTLSCSPISGHRSVSWYQQTPGQGLQFLFEYFSETQRNKGNFPGRFSGRQFSNSRSEMNVSTLELGDSALYLCASSAGLAGGNQETQYFGPGTRLLVL.